This TCR beta chain was recovered during a study of blood T cell repertoires in COVID-19. Study-level background: The United States, Italy and Spain supplied acute and convalescent COVID-19 samples.

Participants came from about 23 US areas, aged about 18 to 100 years. Methods used by the authors: Reference gene primer amplification gave nucleated cell count estimates. Repertoires were generated with immunoSEQ multiplex PCR, while TCRdb's copy carries only in-frame clones and drops some. The D gene and trimming were derived from the DNA, and the V and J assignments and clone size from that table. The data hold fewer than 400,000 clones, with nearly 90% observed a single time. The source material was PBMCs or T cells enriched from blood (not recorded which). This clonotype was obtained from a woman between 25 and 40 years old who had recovered from COVID-19.

The CDR3 loop is CAGQTGYSEAFF. CDR3 coding DNA: TGTGCCGGACAAACAGGGTACAGTGAAGCTTTCTTT. This chain joins TRBV30 and TRBJ1-1, with a tentative D call TRBD1 (6 bases). The CDR3 extends over 12 amino acids. Per germline, CDR1 GTSNPN and CDR2 SVGIG (reference sequence). Trimming took 8 bases from V and 7 from J, leaving 17 bases between them.